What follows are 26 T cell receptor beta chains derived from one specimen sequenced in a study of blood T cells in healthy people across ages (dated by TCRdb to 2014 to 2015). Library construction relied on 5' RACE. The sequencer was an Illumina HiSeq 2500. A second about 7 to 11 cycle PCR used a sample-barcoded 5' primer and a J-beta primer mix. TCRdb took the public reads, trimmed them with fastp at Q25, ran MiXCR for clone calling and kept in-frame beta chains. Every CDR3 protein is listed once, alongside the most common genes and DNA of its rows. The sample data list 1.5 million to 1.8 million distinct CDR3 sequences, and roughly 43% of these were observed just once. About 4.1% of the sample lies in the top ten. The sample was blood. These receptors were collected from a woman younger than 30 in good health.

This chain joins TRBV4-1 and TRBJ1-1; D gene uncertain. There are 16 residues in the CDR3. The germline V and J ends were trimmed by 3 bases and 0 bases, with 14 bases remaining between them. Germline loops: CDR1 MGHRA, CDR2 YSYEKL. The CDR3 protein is CASSQPGVSVNTEAFF. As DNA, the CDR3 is TGCGCCAGCAGCCAGCCGGGTGTTTCAGTGAACACTGAAGCTTTCTTT.

CDR3 in DNA: TGTGCCAGCAGCGTCCGGACGGTCTATGGCTACACCTTC. Residues: CASSVRTVYGYTF. The chain joins TRBV3-1 to TRBJ1-2, with D unresolved. This CDR3 is 13 amino acids long. Per germline, CDR1 LGHDT and CDR2 YNNKEL (reference sequence). V lost 5 bases and J 4 bases, leaving 11 bases between the germline ends.

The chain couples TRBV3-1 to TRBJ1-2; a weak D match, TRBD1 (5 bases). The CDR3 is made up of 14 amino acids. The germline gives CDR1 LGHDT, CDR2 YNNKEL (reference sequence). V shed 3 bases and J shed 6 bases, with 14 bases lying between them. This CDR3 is CASSHEGYGHGYTF. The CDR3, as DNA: TGTGCCAGCAGCCATGAGGGGTATGGACATGGCTACACCTTC. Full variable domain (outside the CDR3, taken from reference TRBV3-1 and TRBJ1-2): DTAVSQTPKYLVTQMGNDKSIKCEQNLGHDTMYWYKQDSKKFLKIMFSYNNKELIINETVPNRFSPKSPDKAHLNLHINSLELGDSAVYFCASSHEGYGHGYTFGSGTRLTVV.

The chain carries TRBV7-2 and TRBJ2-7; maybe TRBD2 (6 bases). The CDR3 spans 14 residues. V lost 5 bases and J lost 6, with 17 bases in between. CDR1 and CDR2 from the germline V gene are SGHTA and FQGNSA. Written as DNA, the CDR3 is TGTGCCAGCAGCCTACAGTTTCGGGAGTCCGAGCAGTACTTC. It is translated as CASSLQFRESEQYF.

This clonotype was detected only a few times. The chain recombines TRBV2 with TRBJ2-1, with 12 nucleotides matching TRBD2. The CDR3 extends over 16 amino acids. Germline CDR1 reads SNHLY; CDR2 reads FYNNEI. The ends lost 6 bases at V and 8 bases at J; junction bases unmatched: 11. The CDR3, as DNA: TGTGCCAGCAGCTTAAAGACTAGCGGGGGAGGCTATGAGCAGTTCTTC. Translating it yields CASSLKTSGGGYEQFF.

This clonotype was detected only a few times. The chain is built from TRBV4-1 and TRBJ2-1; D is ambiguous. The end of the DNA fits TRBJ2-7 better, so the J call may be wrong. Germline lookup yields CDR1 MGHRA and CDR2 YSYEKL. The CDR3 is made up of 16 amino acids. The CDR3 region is CASSQDQEQSYNEQYF. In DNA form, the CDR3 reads TGCGCCAGCAGCCAAGATCAGGAACAGTCGTACAATGAGCAGTACTTC.

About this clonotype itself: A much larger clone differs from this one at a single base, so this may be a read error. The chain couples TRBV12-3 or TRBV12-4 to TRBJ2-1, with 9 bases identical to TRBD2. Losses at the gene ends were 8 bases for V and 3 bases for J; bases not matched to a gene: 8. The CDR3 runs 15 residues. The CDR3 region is CASGPRTSVYNEQFF. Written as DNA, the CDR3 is TGTGCCAGCGGTCCAAGGACTAGCGTCTACAATGAGCAGTTCTTC.

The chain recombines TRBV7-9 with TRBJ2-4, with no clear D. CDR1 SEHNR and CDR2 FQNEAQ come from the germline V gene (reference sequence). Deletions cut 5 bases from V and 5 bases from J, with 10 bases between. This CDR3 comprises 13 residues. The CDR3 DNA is TGTGCCAGCAGCCCAGCCGAGGAAAACATTCAGTACTTC. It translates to CASSPAEENIQYF.

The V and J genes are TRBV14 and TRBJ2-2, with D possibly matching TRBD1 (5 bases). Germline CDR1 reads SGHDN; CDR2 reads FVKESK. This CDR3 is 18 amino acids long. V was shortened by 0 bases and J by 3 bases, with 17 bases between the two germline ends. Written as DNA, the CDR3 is TGTGCCAGCAGCCAAGATCTGGGCAGGGCCAGGGACACCGGGGAGCTGTTTTTT. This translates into CASSQDLGRARDTGELFF.

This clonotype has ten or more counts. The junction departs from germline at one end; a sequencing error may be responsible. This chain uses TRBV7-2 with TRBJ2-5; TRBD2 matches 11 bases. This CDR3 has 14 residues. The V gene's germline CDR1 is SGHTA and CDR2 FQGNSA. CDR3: CASSLAGGEETQYF. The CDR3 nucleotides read TGCGCCAGCAGCCTAGCGGGGGGAGAAGAGACCCAGTACTTC.

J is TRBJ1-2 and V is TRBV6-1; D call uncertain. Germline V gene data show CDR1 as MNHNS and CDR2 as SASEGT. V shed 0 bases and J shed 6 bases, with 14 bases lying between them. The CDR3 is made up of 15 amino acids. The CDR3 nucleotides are TGTGCCAGCAGTGAAGCCGGTCGGCCCGGAGATGGCTACACCTTC. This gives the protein CASSEAGRPGDGYTF.

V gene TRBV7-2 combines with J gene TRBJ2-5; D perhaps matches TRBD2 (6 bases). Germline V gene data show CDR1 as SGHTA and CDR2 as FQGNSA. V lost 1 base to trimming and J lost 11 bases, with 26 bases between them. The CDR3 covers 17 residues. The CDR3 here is CASSLVTAGVTYNAQYF. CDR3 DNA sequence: TGTGCCAGCAGCTTAGTGACAGCGGGCGTCACCTACAATGCGCAGTACTTC.

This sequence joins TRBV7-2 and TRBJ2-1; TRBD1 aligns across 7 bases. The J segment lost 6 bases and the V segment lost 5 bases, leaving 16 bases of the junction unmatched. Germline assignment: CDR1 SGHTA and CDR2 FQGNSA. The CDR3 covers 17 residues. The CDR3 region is CASSPEVRQGSPNEQFF. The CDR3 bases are TGTGCCAGCAGCCCCGAGGTCCGACAGGGAAGCCCCAATGAGCAGTTCTTC.

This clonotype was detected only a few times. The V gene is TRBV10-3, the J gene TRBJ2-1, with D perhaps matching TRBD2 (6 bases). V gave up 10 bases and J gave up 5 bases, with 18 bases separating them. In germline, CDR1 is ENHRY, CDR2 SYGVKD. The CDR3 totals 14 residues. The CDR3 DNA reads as TGTGCCACCCGGGACTCTAAGAGGGACAATGAGCAGTTCTTC. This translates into CATRDSKRDNEQFF.

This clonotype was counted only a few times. Written as DNA, the CDR3 is TGTGCCACCAGTGACCTGGACCTCTCGGCGGGGGCTTTCTTT. Protein: CATSDLDLSAGAFF. The rearrangement links TRBV24-1 to TRBJ1-1; D call uncertain. Germline CDR1 is KGHDR and CDR2 is SFDVKD. V was trimmed by 4 bases and J by 11 bases, leaving 19 bases between them. The CDR3 has 14 residues.

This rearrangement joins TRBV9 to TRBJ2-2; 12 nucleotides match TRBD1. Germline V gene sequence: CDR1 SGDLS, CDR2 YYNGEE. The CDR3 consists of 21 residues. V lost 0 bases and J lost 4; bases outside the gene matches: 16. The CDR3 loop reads CASSVGDSGTGGAKITGELFF. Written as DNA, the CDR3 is TGTGCCAGCAGCGTAGGGGATTCCGGGACAGGGGGCGCAAAAATCACCGGGGAGCTGTTTTTT.

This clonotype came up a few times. The CDR3 sequence is CASSLTAGTRVHEQFF. DNA for the CDR3: TGTGCCAGCAGCTTAACCGCCGGGACTAGAGTCCATGAGCAGTTCTTC. The J gene is TRBJ2-1, the V gene TRBV7-9, with TRBD2 matching over 8 bases. With V trimmed by 2 bases and J by 8 bases, 11 bases remained unmatched. The CDR3 is 16 residues long. Germline loops: CDR1 SEHNR, CDR2 FQNEAQ (reference sequence).

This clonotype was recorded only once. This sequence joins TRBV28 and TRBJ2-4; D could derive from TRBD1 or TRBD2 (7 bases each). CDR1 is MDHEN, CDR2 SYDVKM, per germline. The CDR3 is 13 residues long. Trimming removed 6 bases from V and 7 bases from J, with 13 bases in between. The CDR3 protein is CASRLRGGNIQYF. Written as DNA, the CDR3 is TGTGCCAGCAGACTCAGGGGGGGGAACATTCAGTACTTC.

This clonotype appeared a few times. The CDR3 region is CASSLGASGGETQYF. The CDR3, as DNA: TGTGCCAGCAGTTTAGGGGCTAGCGGGGGTGAGACCCAGTACTTC. The chain links TRBV12-3 or TRBV12-4 to TRBJ2-5; 10 bases line up with TRBD2. This CDR3 contains 15 residues. With V trimmed by 1 base and J by 5 bases, 4 bases remained unmatched.

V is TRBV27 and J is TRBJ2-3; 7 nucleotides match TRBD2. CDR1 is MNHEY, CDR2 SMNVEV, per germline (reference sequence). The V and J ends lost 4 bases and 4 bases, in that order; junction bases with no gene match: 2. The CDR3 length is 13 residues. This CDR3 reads CASSWGGSDTQYF. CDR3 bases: TGTGCCAGCAGTTGGGGAGGGTCAGATACGCAGTATTTT.

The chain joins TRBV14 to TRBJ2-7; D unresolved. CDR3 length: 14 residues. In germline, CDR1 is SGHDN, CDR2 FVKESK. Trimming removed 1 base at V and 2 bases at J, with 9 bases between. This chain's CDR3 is CASSQGVDPYEQYF. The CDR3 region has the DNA TGTGCCAGCAGCCAAGGGGTCGACCCCTACGAGCAGTACTTC.

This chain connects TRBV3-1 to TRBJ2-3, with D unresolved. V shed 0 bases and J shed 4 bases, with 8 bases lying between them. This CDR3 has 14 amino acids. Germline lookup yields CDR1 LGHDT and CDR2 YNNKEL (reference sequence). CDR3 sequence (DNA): TGTGCCAGCAGCCAAGAAAATGATCCAGATACGCAGTATTTT. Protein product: CASSQENDPDTQYF.

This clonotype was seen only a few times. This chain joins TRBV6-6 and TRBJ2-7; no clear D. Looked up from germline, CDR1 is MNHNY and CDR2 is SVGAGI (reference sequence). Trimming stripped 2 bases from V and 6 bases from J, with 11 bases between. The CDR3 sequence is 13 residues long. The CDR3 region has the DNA TGTGCCAGCAGTTACCCGACCACCTCCGAGCAGTACTTC. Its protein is CASSYPTTSEQYF.

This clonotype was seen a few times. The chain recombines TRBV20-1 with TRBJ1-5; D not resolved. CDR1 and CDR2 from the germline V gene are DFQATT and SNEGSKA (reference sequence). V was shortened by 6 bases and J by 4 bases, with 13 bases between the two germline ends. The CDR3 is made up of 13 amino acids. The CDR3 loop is CSAADGLNQPQHF. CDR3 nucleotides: TGCAGTGCGGCGGACGGATTAAATCAGCCCCAGCATTTT.

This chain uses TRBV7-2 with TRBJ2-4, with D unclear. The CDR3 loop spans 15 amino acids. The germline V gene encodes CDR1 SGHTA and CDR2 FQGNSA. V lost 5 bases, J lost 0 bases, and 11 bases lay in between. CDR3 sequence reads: CASSVDTLAKNIQYF. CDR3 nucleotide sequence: TGTGCCAGCAGCGTAGACACCCTAGCCAAAAACATTCAGTACTTC.

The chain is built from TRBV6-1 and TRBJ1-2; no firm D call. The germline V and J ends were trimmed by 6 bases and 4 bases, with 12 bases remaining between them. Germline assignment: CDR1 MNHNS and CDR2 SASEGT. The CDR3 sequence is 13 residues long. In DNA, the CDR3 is TGTGCCAGCAGGCCGGGAGGGCTCTATGGCTACACCTTC. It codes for CASRPGGLYGYTF.